Sequencing of this TCR beta chain was carried out in a study of Ad26.COV2.S vaccination and SARS-CoV-2 variants. The wider study: Sample donor was a member of the COV1001 Ad26.COV2.S trial arm. Intramuscularly, Ad26.COV2.S was given either once or twice, 56 days apart.

This CDR3 contains 14 residues. The germline V gene has CDR1 LNHDA and CDR2 SQIVND (reference sequence). Trimming took 5 bases from V and 4 from J, leaving 14 bases between them. Points on this clone: Its antigen remains unidentified.

General study points: Spike-specific TCR breadth was greater in vaccine than placebo recipients.

Sequencing was performed with immunoSEQ multiplex PCR; in TCRdb, only in-frame clones are kept and a portion is missing. Of roughly 380,000 clones listed, roughly 90% were seen once; the top ten hold roughly 4%. Treatment meaning: 15 to 20 received Ad26.COV2.S at low or high dose, single or two shots; roughly 5 received placebo; per-sample allocation not given. Sample collection was performed on day 63 after the first vaccine or placebo injection. Participants' vaccine, an Ad26 vector, delivered Wuhan-strain SARS-CoV-2 spike. The genes are TRBV19 and TRBJ1-1, with D possibly matching TRBD1 (5 bases). Sequencing used peripheral blood, obtained in a trial of Ad26.COV2.S vaccine versus placebo. This receptor was identified in a person between 18 and 65 years old who received the Ad26.COV2.S COVID-19 vaccine or a placebo. In nucleotides, the CDR3 is TGTGCCAGTAGTTGGGGACTGTCGAGCACTGAAGCTTTCTTT. This codes for CASSWGLSSTEAFF.